Below are 30 T cell receptor beta chains sequenced from a single sample in a study of PD-1 blockade in classical Hodgkin lymphoma. Autologous stem cell transplantation was followed by relapse in every patient, and brentuximab vedotin exposure varied. Method: immunoSEQ multiplex PCR; TCRdb's copy keeps in-frame clones and lacks some. This table has tens of thousands of clones, over 60% appearing once. The starting material was peripheral blood mononuclear cells (PBMCs), obtained before the second cycle of nivolumab. The origin of the receptors is a human donor with classical Hodgkin lymphoma.

The CDR3: CASSYIAGSNNEQFF. The CDR3 DNA reads as TGTGCCAGCAGCTACATAGCGGGGAGCAACAATGAGCAGTTCTTC. The V gene is TRBV11-2, the J gene TRBJ2-1, with 8 nucleotides matching TRBD2. The CDR3 runs 15 residues. Germline CDR1 is SGHAT and CDR2 is FQNNGV. V was pared by 4 bases and J by 5 bases, with 7 bases of the junction left unmatched.

The chain joins TRBV12-5 to TRBJ1-1, with D tentatively TRBD1 (6 bases). Germline V gene lookup returns CDR1 LGHNT and CDR2 FRNRAP. Trimming pared 5 bases from V and 5 bases from J, leaving 12 bases between. The CDR3 sequence is 13 residues long. Here the CDR3 DNA reads TGTGCTAGTGGTCCCTGGACAGTAACTGAAGCTTTCTTT. Its translation: CASGPWTVTEAFF. Full variable domain (remainder filled in from reference TRBV12-5 and TRBJ1-1): DARVTQTPRHKVTEMGQEVTMRCQPILGHNTVFWYRQTMMQGLELLAYFRNRAPLDDSGMPKDRFSAEMPDATLATLKIQPSEPRDSAVYFCASGPWTVTEAFFGQGTRLTVV.

This chain connects TRBV2 to TRBJ1-5; 9 nucleotides line up with TRBD1. The CDR3 length is 14 residues. J lost 7 bases, V lost 7 bases, and 8 bases had no gene match. CDR1 and CDR2 from the germline V gene are SNHLY and FYNNEI. CDR3 nucleotides: TGTGCCAGCATGCCAGGACAGGGGTGGCAGCCCCAGCATTTT. Its translation: CASMPGQGWQPQHF.

CDR3 nucleotide sequence: TGTGCCAGCGGGCAGGATACGCAGTATTTT. It specifies CASGQDTQYF. The chain recombines TRBV6-6 with TRBJ2-3; D gene unclear. V lost 8 bases and J lost 6, with 6 bases in between. The V gene's germline CDR1 is MNHNY and CDR2 SVGAGI (reference sequence). The CDR3 extends over 10 amino acids.

The CDR3, as DNA: TGTGCCAGCAGCCCATTAGGACAAACTTCGTCCTATGGCTACACCTTC. It codes for CASSPLGQTSSYGYTF. The chain has TRBV14 and TRBJ1-2, with D perhaps TRBD1 (5 bases). The CDR3 runs 16 residues. The germline V gene has CDR1 SGHDN and CDR2 FVKESK. The V gene lost 4 bases and the J gene lost 4 bases, with 19 bases spanning the gap.

The rearrangement links TRBV5-4 to TRBJ1-6; a weak D match, TRBD1 (5 bases). Trimming pared 5 bases from V and 0 bases from J, leaving 9 bases between. The germline V gene encodes CDR1 SGHNT and CDR2 YYREEE (reference sequence). This CDR3 spans 15 amino acids. CDR3 DNA: TGTGCCAGCAGTGCGGGACTCTCCTATAATTCACCCCTCCACTTT. It specifies CASSAGLSYNSPLHF.

The chain links TRBV10-3 to TRBJ2-1, with TRBD1 matching over 8 bases. The germline CDR1 and CDR2 sequences are ENHRY and SYGVKD. The CDR3 runs 13 residues. V lost 7 bases and J lost 8; bases outside the gene matches: 7. DNA for the CDR3: TGTGCCATCACTCCGACAGGGGTGGATGAGCAGTTCTTC. This encodes CAITPTGVDEQFF.

This rearrangement joins TRBV2 to TRBJ2-7, with 14 nucleotides matching TRBD2. CDR1 is SNHLY, CDR2 FYNNEI, per germline. Unmatched junction bases numbered 8, after V lost 7 bases and J lost 9 bases. This CDR3 region has 14 residues. For the CDR3, the DNA is TGTGCCAGCATAGGGACTAGCGGGAGCTGGGGGCAGTACTTC. This gives the protein CASIGTSGSWGQYF.

This rearrangement joins TRBV9 to TRBJ2-3; 10 bases are shared with TRBD2. The CDR3 is 16 amino acids. Losses at the gene ends were 3 bases for V and 0 bases for J; bases not matched to a gene: 4. CDR1 and CDR2 (germline): SGDLS, YYNGEE. Here the CDR3 reads CASSAGTSESTDTQYF. For the CDR3, the DNA is TGTGCCAGCAGCGCCGGGACTAGCGAAAGCACAGATACGCAGTATTTT.

The V and J genes are TRBV27 and TRBJ1-2; TRBD1 matches 7 bases. Germline CDR1 MNHEY, CDR2 SMNVEV (reference sequence). The CDR3 is 13 amino acids. V was pared by 5 bases and J by 3 bases, with 3 bases of the junction left unmatched. The CDR3 DNA reads TGTGCCAGCAGTCGACAGGGTGACTATGGCTACACCTTC. Amino acid sequence: CASSRQGDYGYTF.

CDR3 region: CASSLDAGTVSGNTIYF. CDR3 nucleotides: TGCGCCAGCAGCTTGGACGCGGGGACAGTCTCTGGAAACACCATATATTTT. V and J are TRBV5-1 and TRBJ1-3; 7 positions match TRBD1. Unmatched junction bases numbered 6, after V lost 0 bases and J lost 0 bases. CDR3 size: 17 residues. Germline loops: CDR1 SGHRS, CDR2 YFSETQ. Full variable domain (rest looked up from reference TRBV5-1 and TRBJ1-3): KAGVTQTPRYLIKTRGQQVTLSCSPISGHRSVSWYQQTPGQGLQFLFEYFSETQRNKGNFPGRFSGRQFSNSRSEMNVSTLELGDSALYLCASSLDAGTVSGNTIYFGEGSWLTVV.

The rearrangement links TRBV19 to TRBJ1-4; 7 bases align to TRBD1. J lost 4 bases, V lost 7 bases, and 12 bases had no gene match. The CDR3 has 16 residues. Germline assignment: CDR1 LNHDA and CDR2 SQIVND (reference sequence). CDR3: CASTYSGTAYNEKLFF. CDR3 in DNA: TGTGCCAGTACCTACTCCGGGACAGCTTATAATGAAAAACTGTTTTTT.

V usage is TRBV27 and J usage is TRBJ2-1; possibly TRBD2 for D (6 bases). This CDR3 has 14 residues. V was pared by 2 bases and J by 5 bases, with 10 bases between. The germline CDR1 and CDR2 sequences are MNHEY and SMNVEV (reference sequence). The CDR3 sequence is CASSLAGPNNEQFF. The CDR3 nucleotides are TGTGCCAGCAGTTTAGCGGGACCGAACAATGAGCAGTTCTTC.

This sequence joins TRBV11-1 and TRBJ1-1; TRBD1 is a possible D gene (5 bases). CDR1 and CDR2 from the germline V gene are SGHAT and FQDESV (reference sequence). The CDR3 covers 13 residues. Trimming pared 7 bases from V and 3 bases from J, leaving 12 bases between. The CDR3 reads CASTRDVDTEAFF. The CDR3 DNA reads as TGTGCCAGCACCCGGGACGTTGACACTGAAGCTTTCTTT.

The V call is TRBV29-1, the J call TRBJ2-5, with 10 bases that match TRBD1. V lost 4 bases and J lost 4; bases outside the gene matches: 9. The CDR3 is 15 amino acids. Germline V gene sequence: CDR1 SQVTM, CDR2 ANQGSEA. CDR3 sequence reads: CSVGDRGKWGETQYF. DNA of the CDR3: TGCAGCGTTGGGGACAGGGGTAAATGGGGAGAGACCCAGTACTTC.

The CDR3 bases are TGTGCCAGCAGCCAAGGCCCGGGACAGAGCTCTGGAAACACCATATATTTT. It encodes CASSQGPGQSSGNTIYF. The chain joins TRBV14 to TRBJ1-3; 7 bases agree with TRBD1. The CDR3 has 17 residues. J lost 0 bases, V lost 1 base, and 6 bases had no gene match. Germline V gene lookup returns CDR1 SGHDN and CDR2 FVKESK.

Points on this clone: Other DNA sequences in this sample translate to the same CDR3. The chain links TRBV5-1 to TRBJ2-5; D is ambiguous. V gave up 3 bases and J gave up 2 bases, with 2 bases separating them. CDR3 length: 11 residues. CDR1 and CDR2 (germline): SGHRS, YFSETQ. The CDR3 loop is CASSSQETQYF. The DNA for the CDR3 is TGCGCCAGCAGCTCTCAAGAGACCCAGTACTTC. Supplemented by reference TRBV5-1 and TRBJ2-5, the full variable domain reads KAGVTQTPRYLIKTRGQQVTLSCSPISGHRSVSWYQQTPGQGLQFLFEYFSETQRNKGNFPGRFSGRQFSNSRSEMNVSTLELGDSALYLCASSSQETQYFGPGTRLLVL.

The table lists this clone with a few counts. The chain has TRBV29-1 and TRBJ1-5; 8 bases are shared with TRBD1. The CDR3 is 14 residues long. In germline, CDR1 is SQVTM, CDR2 ANQGSEA. With V trimmed by 4 bases and J by 1 base, 3 bases remained unmatched. The CDR3 coding sequence is TGCAGCGTTGCAGGGGGCCTCAGCAATCAGCCCCAGCATTTT. Residues: CSVAGGLSNQPQHF.

Concerning this clone: This clone may be a read error of a much larger clone one base away. CDR3 coding DNA: TGTGCCAGCAGCCCGAGCTCCTACAATGAGCAGTTCTTC. Amino acids: CASSPSSYNEQFF. The chain uses TRBV7-6 and TRBJ2-1, with D hard to call. Per germline, CDR1 SGHVS and CDR2 FNYEAQ. V shed 5 bases and J shed 0 bases, with 5 bases lying between them. The CDR3 totals 13 residues. The variable domain in full, completed from reference TRBV7-6 and TRBJ2-1, reads GAGVSQSPRYKVTKRGQDVALRCDPISGHVSLYWYRQALGQGPEFLTYFNYEAQQDKSGLPNDRFSAERPEGSISTLTIQRTEQRDSAMYRCASSPSSYNEQFFGPGTRLTVL.

The rearrangement joins TRBV11-3 to TRBJ1-1; tentatively, D is TRBD1 (5 bases). The CDR3 consists of 11 residues. Germline V gene lookup returns CDR1 SGHNT and CDR2 YENEEA. V lost 5 bases and J lost 7, with 8 bases in between. The CDR3 sequence is CASSAGGEAFF. CDR3 coding DNA: TGTGCCAGCAGCGCTGGGGGTGAAGCTTTCTTT.

The V gene is TRBV5-6, the J gene TRBJ2-2; maybe TRBD1 (6 bases). The CDR3 runs to 13 residues. V was trimmed by 4 bases and J by 6 bases, leaving 10 bases between them. CDR1 SGHDT and CDR2 YYEEEE come from the germline V gene. In DNA form, the CDR3 reads TGTGCCAGCAGCCTTACAGGGCCCGGGGAGCTGTTTTTT. Its translation: CASSLTGPGELFF.

The rearrangement uses TRBV5-5 and TRBJ1-6; D is unresolved. Trimming stripped 5 bases from V and 10 bases from J, with 10 bases between. This CDR3 region has 12 residues. Germline V gene sequence: CDR1 SGHKS, CDR2 YYEKEE (reference sequence). In DNA form, the CDR3 reads TGTGCCAGCAGGTCGAGTGGCTCACCCCTCCACTTT. This sequence encodes CASRSSGSPLHF.

V gene TRBV28 combines with J gene TRBJ1-2; 8 bases fit TRBD1. The CDR3 runs 16 residues. Looked up from germline, CDR1 is MDHEN and CDR2 is SYDVKM. V lost 7 bases and J lost 6; bases outside the gene matches: 16. The CDR3 DNA is TGTGCCAGCACCAACTTCGGTGGCAGGGGGCTAGATGGCTACACCTTC. As protein: CASTNFGGRGLDGYTF.

The chain recombines TRBV6-1 with TRBJ2-7; 8 bases are a match to TRBD2. The germline CDR1 and CDR2 sequences are MNHNS and SASEGT. With 2 bases clipped from V and 1 base from J, the junction kept 7 bases outside the gene matches. CDR3 length: 16 residues. CDR3 protein: CASSERSGSFSYEQYF. The CDR3 region has the DNA TGTGCCAGCAGTGAAAGGAGCGGGAGTTTTTCCTACGAGCAGTACTTC.

The table lists this clone with a count of one. V gene TRBV10-2 combines with J gene TRBJ1-1, with TRBD1 as a possible D gene (5 bases). The CDR3 spans 14 residues. Germline assignment: CDR1 WSHSY and CDR2 SAAADI. Trimming removed 8 bases from V and 0 bases from J, with 13 bases in between. The CDR3 here is CASDPGGVNTEAFF. The CDR3 DNA is TGCGCCAGCGACCCCGGGGGTGTGAACACTGAAGCTTTCTTT.

The chain has TRBV2 and TRBJ2-3; D call uncertain. This CDR3 comprises 12 residues. Trimming took 7 bases from V and 2 from J, leaving 7 bases between them. Germline CDR1 reads SNHLY; CDR2 reads FYNNEI. The CDR3 sequence is CASTRYTDTQYF. Written as DNA, the CDR3 is TGTGCCAGCACCCGCTACACAGATACGCAGTATTTT.

The chain is built from TRBV30 and TRBJ1-3; D ambiguous. Germline V gene lookup returns CDR1 GTSNPN and CDR2 SVGIG (reference sequence). The CDR3 runs 14 residues. V lost 0 bases, J lost 2 bases, and 8 bases lay in between. The DNA for the CDR3 is TGTGCCTGGAGTGTAGGCTTAGCTGGAAACACCATATATTTT. It yields the protein CAWSVGLAGNTIYF.

The CDR3 DNA sequence: TGTGCCAGCAGCTTGGGACAGGGGAGGAGCGCTGAAGCTTTCTTT. It translates to CASSLGQGRSAEAFF. The chain is built from TRBV28 and TRBJ1-1; 10 bases match TRBD1. CDR1 and CDR2 (germline): MDHEN, SYDVKM. V dropped 6 bases and J dropped 6; count of bases not matched to a gene: 10. This CDR3 has 15 residues.

This chain links TRBV28 with TRBJ1-2, with D tentatively TRBD1 (5 bases). The CDR3 is 14 residues long. The germline V gene has CDR1 MDHEN and CDR2 SYDVKM. Trimming removed 4 bases at V and 2 bases at J, with 11 bases between. CDR3 sequence: CASSSGISNYGYTF. The CDR3 DNA is TGTGCCAGCAGTTCAGGGATCTCCAACTATGGCTACACCTTC.

This rearrangement joins TRBV7-2 to TRBJ2-1; perhaps TRBD2 as D (6 bases). Germline V gives CDR1 SGHTA, CDR2 FQGNSA. This CDR3 region has 17 residues. V was cut by 6 bases and J by 3 bases, with 21 bases left in between. This CDR3 reads CASRTQTSGRYYNEQFF. For the CDR3, the DNA is TGTGCCAGCAGAACCCAGACAAGCGGGCGATACTACAATGAGCAGTTCTTC.